This T cell receptor (beta chain) came from a study of T cell responses to AZD1222 COVID-19 vaccine. This clone was observed once. The repertoire was sequenced with immunoSEQ multiplex PCR; TCRdb's copy has only in-frame clones and lacks some. Of fewer than 100,000 clones in the sample, about 88% were seen once. V was cut by 3 bases and J by 7 bases, with 10 bases left in between. The CDR3 consists of 13 residues. The chain employs TRBV12-3 or TRBV12-4 and TRBJ1-5, with TRBD1 as a possible D gene (6 bases). This clonotype was obtained from an adult who received the AZD1222 COVID-19 vaccine. The sample here was peripheral blood, taken 28 days after the second AZD1222 dose. The CDR3 sequence: CASSFWGRQPQHF. Written as DNA, the CDR3 is TGTGCCAGCAGTTTTTGGGGGCGGCAGCCCCAGCATTTT.